This TCR beta chain emerged from a study of Graves' ophthalmopathy and Graves' hyperthyroidism. This clonotype showed up many times. The CDR3 totals 15 residues. Germline lookup yields CDR1 MNHEY and CDR2 SVGEGT. The J segment lost 7 bases and the V segment lost 4 bases, leaving 7 bases of the junction unmatched. Investigators amplified TCR beta CDR3 regions from RNA transcripts. HTBI-primed RT-PCR formed the first round, and a multiplex PCR formed the second. TCRdb processed the multiplex PCR reads anew with MiXCR; each CDR3 protein has one entry. The sample holds some 200,000 distinct CDR3 sequences; around 30% are singletons and the top ten take 9.1%.

Sequenced input: peripheral blood. The TCR comes from a man aged 50 or older with Graves' ophthalmopathy. The J gene is TRBJ1-5, the V gene TRBV6-2 or TRBV6-3; 10 bases agree with TRBD1. In DNA form, the CDR3 reads TGTGCCAGCAGTTCTCTGACAGGGGGCAGGCAGCCCCAGCATTTT. Translated, it gives CASSSLTGGRQPQHF.